Listed below are T cell receptor beta chains from one sample, sequenced in a study of cytomegalovirus exposure and HLA in healthy donors. Profiling relied on immunoSEQ multiplex PCR, and the TCRdb table lists in-frame clones only, not all of them. The data contain about 94,000 clones, about four fifths of them singletons. Input material: PBMCs. All receptors derive from a human donor in good health. CDR3s include the opening cysteine and the closing phenylalanine or tryptophan. D genes are given only for firm matches. For some rows the clone size is stated as once, few or many, or as a class when expanded; others skip it.

v_gene,d_gene,abundance,j_gene,CDR3aa,CDR3nt
TRBV7-9,NA,NA,TRBJ1-4,CASSLGTLNEKLFF,TGTGCCAGCAGCTTAGGGACACTTAATGAAAAACTGTTTTTT
TRBV2,NA,NA,TRBJ1-6,CAGGRGDRSYNSPLHF,TGTGCCGGAGGGAGGGGTGACAGGAGCTATAATTCACCCCTCCACTTT
TRBV6-1,TRBD2,once,TRBJ2-1,CASRKRERSYNEQFF,TGTGCCAGCCGAAAGCGGGAGAGGTCCTACAATGAGCAGTTCTTC
TRBV27,TRBD1,NA,TRBJ2-7,CASSKDRGGLSSYEQYF,TGTGCCAGCAGTAAGGACAGGGGGGGTTTAAGCTCCTACGAGCAGTACTTC
TRBV5-4,TRBD1,NA,TRBJ2-7,CASSPPRTGQSTYEQYF,TGTGCCAGCAGCCCTCCTAGGACGGGACAGTCGACCTACGAGCAGTACTTC
TRBV4-3,NA,NA,TRBJ1-1,CASSQDRGRGTEAFF,TGCGCCAGCAGCCAAGATCGGGGCAGGGGCACTGAAGCTTTCTTT
TRBV4-3,NA,NA,TRBJ2-5,CASSQDRGQPYQETQYF,TGCGCCAGCAGCCAAGATAGAGGACAGCCGTACCAAGAGACCCAGTACTTC
TRBV9,NA,NA,TRBJ2-7,CASSLTSSSYEQYF,TGTGCCAGCAGCCTCACTAGCAGCTCCTACGAGCAGTACTTC
TRBV27,NA,NA,TRBJ2-6,CASSPPPRLVGANVLTF,TGTGCCAGCAGTCCACCCCCCCGGCTAGTTGGGGCCAACGTCCTGACTTTC
TRBV7-3,TRBD2,NA,TRBJ2-5,CASSLGTSSATQYF,TGTGCCAGCAGCTTAGGGACTAGCTCCGCGACCCAGTACTTC
TRBV7-2,NA,NA,TRBJ1-2,CASSLVGEGGYTF,TGTGCCAGCAGCTTAGTGGGGGAGGGAGGCTACACCTTC
TRBV4-3,NA,NA,TRBJ1-5,CASSPHRGQPQHF,TGCGCCAGCAGCCCCCATCGGGGTCAGCCCCAGCATTTT
TRBV7-2,NA,NA,TRBJ2-1,CASKKSGYNEQFF,TGTGCCAGCAAGAAGTCCGGTTACAATGAGCAGTTCTTC
TRBV5-5,TRBD1,NA,TRBJ2-5,CASSLSGQGAGETQYF,TGTGCCAGCAGCTTGTCGGGACAGGGGGCCGGGGAGACCCAGTACTTC
TRBV25-1,TRBD2,NA,TRBJ2-7,CASSTWTSGKGVSYEQYF,TGTGCCAGCAGTACTTGGACTAGCGGGAAGGGTGTTTCCTACGAGCAGTACTTC
TRBV6-1,NA,NA,TRBJ1-5,CASSEPSSGHQPQHF,TGTGCCAGCAGTGAACCCAGCAGCGGCCATCAGCCCCAGCATTTT
TRBV2,TRBD1,NA,TRBJ1-2,CASSYDRGRGYTF,TGTGCCAGCAGTTATGACAGGGGGCGTGGCTACACCTTC
TRBV2,NA,few,TRBJ1-1,CASSLTGIPDHFF,TGTGCCAGCAGCCTCACAGGTATCCCCGATCATTTCTTT
TRBV7-2,TRBD1,NA,TRBJ1-2,CASSIGTGVTYGYTF,TGTGCCAGCAGCATTGGGACAGGGGTAACCTATGGCTACACCTTC
TRBV27,NA,NA,TRBJ2-1,CASSHRDGSNEQFF,TGTGCCAGCAGCCACAGGGATGGGTCCAATGAGCAGTTCTTC
TRBV27,NA,NA,TRBJ1-3,CASSLSGGSGNTIYF,TGTGCCAGCAGTTTATCGGGGGGCTCTGGAAACACCATATATTTT
TRBV25-1,NA,NA,TRBJ2-1,CASSEPIQPLVNEQFF,TGTGCCAGCAGTGAACCCATCCAACCCTTAGTGAATGAGCAGTTCTTC
TRBV2,TRBD1,NA,TRBJ1-1,CASSEGGTDVEAFF,TGTGCCAGCAGTGAAGGGGGGACAGACGTTGAAGCTTTCTTT
TRBV2,TRBD1,NA,TRBJ1-5,CASRRQGLVEQPQHF,TGTGCCAGCAGAAGACAGGGGCTAGTTGAGCAGCCCCAGCATTTT
TRBV10-2,TRBD1,NA,TRBJ2-1,CASIRGGTGAFNEQFF,TGCGCCAGCATCCGAGGGGGGACAGGGGCCTTCAATGAGCAGTTCTTC
TRBV28,TRBD2,NA,TRBJ2-1,CASSSFRTSGTRNEQFF,TGTGCCAGCAGTTCGTTCAGGACTAGCGGGACACGGAATGAGCAGTTCTTC
TRBV19,TRBD2,once,TRBJ2-7,CASSTGTSGSGEQYF,TGTGCCAGTAGTACCGGGACTAGCGGGAGCGGGGAGCAGTACTTC
TRBV28,NA,NA,TRBJ2-5,CASTPPAPLKETQYF,TGTGCCAGCACCCCCCCCGCCCCACTAAAAGAGACCCAGTACTTC
TRBV14,NA,NA,TRBJ1-2,CASSEGTWEGYTF,TGTGCCAGCAGCGAAGGGACATGGGAAGGCTACACCTTC
TRBV27,NA,NA,TRBJ2-7,CASSLGVGGYEQYF,TGTGCCAGCAGTTTAGGGGTCGGGGGCTACGAGCAGTACTTC
TRBV2,NA,NA,TRBJ2-1,CASKPVAEQFF,TGTGCCAGCAAACCAGTAGCGGAGCAGTTCTTC
TRBV6-4,TRBD2,few,TRBJ2-3,CASSDTSGGADTQYF,TGTGCCAGCAGTGACACTAGCGGGGGGGCAGATACGCAGTATTTT
TRBV28,NA,NA,TRBJ1-2,CASSLRRTDYGYTF,TGTGCCAGCAGTTTACGACGGACAGACTATGGCTACACCTTC
TRBV7-3,NA,NA,TRBJ2-3,CASSLGPTDTQYF,TGTGCCAGCAGCTTAGGGCCAACAGATACGCAGTATTTT